This T cell receptor beta chain was documented in a study of shared clonotypes between healthy human individuals (dated by TCRdb to the early 2020s). Context from the whole study: A few men and a couple of women, aged 18 to 49 years, made up the cohort. Per donor, leukapheresis produced somewhere between about 0.9 and 9.5 billion PBMCs. Libraries were prepared and TCR repertoires were sequenced by different laboratories using diverse techniques, in order to increase sequencing depth and limit assay-specific biases. To estimate repertoire size and how much clonotype sharing occurs between individuals, the study deeply sequenced the blood TCR repertoires of several healthy adults.

The V end gives up 6 bases and the J end 0 bases, leaving 5 bases in the junction not matched to a gene. The germline V gene encodes CDR1 MGHRA and CDR2 YSYEKL. The CDR3 starts with the cysteine, ends with the phenylalanine, and has 15 residues. Of the read, only the CDR3 DNA is kept; its 45 bases are in frame from base 1. Findings and caveats that apply to the study as a whole: Only blood was sampled, and tissue TCR repertoires likely differ from those in blood. Pairwise subsampling indicated that sequencing depth was expected to affect the degree of clonotype sharing among donors. The small number of donors limited the genetic and exposure-history diversity represented.

Using the deep immunoSEQ assay, multiplex PCR amplified TCR CDR3 regions from genomic DNA. Genomic DNA extracted from each cell subset was distributed evenly over all wells of several immunoSEQ 96-well plates, and each plate served as one replicate. For unsorted PBMC, 250 to 300 ng genomic DNA, equal to tens of thousands of T cell genomes, was loaded into each replicate PCR. Ten immunoSEQ deep assay plates were used to sequence unsorted PBMC genomic DNA. The purified libraries were quantified using a Qubit 3.0 fluorometer, sized with a Bioanalyzer 2100, and then quantified again using the KAPA Library Quantification kit. Each immunoSEQ 96-well plate was sequenced on its own single-read 150-cycle Illumina NextSeq 550 flow cell. The authors' pipeline ran thus. Because only junctional sequences without quality scores were contained in the immunoSEQ output, filtering matching that applied to full-length reads could not be performed. To assign V/J genes and CDR3, sequences were annotated against IMGT germline references using PyIR, a Python wrapper for IgBLAST v1.9. Any read was removed if the V/J assignment was weak (E-value above 1e-6), the CDR3 was missing, or the read contained stop codons, out-of-frame junctions, or ambiguous translated residues. V3J clonotypes were defined as sequences sharing an identical inferred V gene, J gene, and CDR3 amino acid sequence. Percentage overlap between repertoires was computed as shared unique clonotypes divided by the size of the smaller repertoire. RTK rarefaction, the Chao1 estimator, and Recon v2.1 estimates of unobserved clonotypes were used to assess repertoire richness. The table comes from immuneACCESS by way of TCRdb, which keeps in-frame sequences with V and J called. Part of the clones is missing from these tables; in studies checked, under half for an unresolved V gene and the rest for unknown reasons. Clone size and the V and J calls come from that table; the DNA yielded D and trimming. The sample table holds 450,000 to 500,000 clones, of which over 70% were seen once. The top ten clones comprise roughly an eighth of the sample.

For this clone: What this receptor recognizes is not known. One base away there is no much larger clone; base qualities are not given.

Healthy HIV-negative adults with no recently reported acute infections or vaccinations were included as donors. All donors were Caucasian adults living in Nashville, Tennessee, USA. For unsorted samples, some 90 million PBMCs were counted, and genomic DNA was extracted using the QIAamp DNA Blood Mini kit. After blood collection by leukapheresis, PBMCs were isolated using Ficoll-Histopaque density gradient centrifugation and then cryopreserved in the vapor phase of liquid nitrogen. The sequencing input was PBMCs. The TCR sequence derives from a woman aged 35 to 49 in good health. Some clones in this sample may be carry-over from other donors' samples. Recombination connected TRBV4-1 to TRBJ2-1, with 7 junctional bases fitting TRBD2. The bases read TGCGCCAGCAGGGCCTGGGGGGGCTCCTACAATGAGCAGTTCTTC. It is translated as CASRAWGGSYNEQFF.